What follows are 17 T cell receptor beta chains derived from one specimen sequenced in a study of T cells in Graves' hyperthyroidism and ophthalmopathy. TCR beta CDR3 sequences were amplified from RNA transcripts. During a first-round RT-PCR of the TCR CDR3, the HTBI primer set was used. Each CDR3 protein gets one entry after TCRdb re-called the multiplex PCR reads with MiXCR. This sample yields hundreds of thousands of distinct CDR3 sequences, of which 35% to 40% are seen a single time; about 8.9% belongs to the top ten. The sample was blood. The origin of the receptors is a young man with Graves' hyperthyroidism.

The genes are TRBV12-3 or TRBV12-4 and TRBJ2-7, with TRBD2 matching over 8 bases. With V trimmed by 6 bases and J by 1 base, 8 bases remained unmatched. This CDR3 spans 15 amino acids. The CDR3 nucleotides read TGTGCCAGCAGCCCCGCGGGGGGTGTATCCTACGAGCAGTACTTC. It translates to CASSPAGGVSYEQYF.

This clonotype occurred many times. V and J are TRBV29-1 and TRBJ2-2; 8 bases match TRBD2. Germline-derived CDR1 and CDR2 are SQVTM and ANQGSEA. The length of the CDR3 is 16 residues. V gave up 0 bases and J gave up 4 bases; unmatched junction bases: 7. CDR3 DNA sequence: TGCAGCGTTGAAGAGGGGAGCGGGAGCGGCACCGGGGAGCTGTTTTTT. This sequence encodes CSVEEGSGSGTGELFF.

The V gene is TRBV2, the J gene TRBJ2-2, with 8 bases lining up with TRBD2. With 7 bases clipped from V and 0 bases from J, the junction kept 4 bases outside the gene matches. This CDR3 region has 15 residues. Germline assignment: CDR1 SNHLY and CDR2 FYNNEI. Written as DNA, the CDR3 is TGTGCCAGCACTACTAGCGGATCGAACACCGGGGAGCTGTTTTTT. Amino acid sequence: CASTTSGSNTGELFF.

On this clonotype: Since a much larger clone is just one base distant, this may be a read error. This chain uses TRBV7-9 with TRBJ2-7; weak D call: TRBD1 (6 bases). CDR1 is SEHNR, CDR2 FQNEAQ, per germline (reference sequence). CDR3 length: 16 amino acids. CDR3 DNA: TGTGCCAGCAGCTTAGTAACCCAGGGGATTTCCTACGAGCGGTACTTC. It codes for CASSLVTQGISYERYF.

The chain couples TRBV30 to TRBJ2-7; possibly TRBD1 for D (6 bases). CDR1 is GTSNPN and CDR2 is SVGIG in the germline V gene (reference sequence). The CDR3 runs 16 residues. Between the trimmed V and J ends, which lost 4 bases and 2 bases, there was a span of 21 bases. CDR3 region: CAWTRNPGVDTYEQYF. CDR3 bases: TGTGCCTGGACCCGAAACCCAGGGGTGGATACCTACGAGCAGTACTTC.

The chain combines TRBV12-3 or TRBV12-4 with TRBJ1-4, with a tentative D call TRBD1 (6 bases). The CDR3 length is 16 residues. Trimming took 5 bases from V and 7 from J, leaving 20 bases between them. The CDR3 loop is CASSPKGGSGSEKLFF. The CDR3 DNA reads as TGTGCCAGCAGTCCTAAAGGGGGTTCCGGGAGTGAAAAACTGTTTTTT.

In this sample, this clonotype turned up a few times. The rearrangement uses TRBV20-1 and TRBJ1-5; D is uncertain. Germline CDR1 DFQATT, CDR2 SNEGSKA (reference sequence). The CDR3 covers 15 residues. The V end was cut by 5 bases, the J end by 5 bases, with 19 bases between. CDR3 sequence (DNA): TGCAGTGCTGGCGCCGGGAGAGGAAATGATCAGCCCCAGCATTTT. Its protein is CSAGAGRGNDQPQHF.

This clonotype was counted ten times or more. The rearrangement joins TRBV20-1 to TRBJ2-7, with 11 bases aligning to TRBD2. Germline V lookup: CDR1 DFQATT, CDR2 SNEGSKA (reference sequence). V dropped 0 bases and J dropped 4; count of bases not matched to a gene: 5. CDR3 length equals 15 residues. CDR3 bases: TGCAGTGCTAGAGATCAAGCTAGCGGGAGGTACGAGCAGTACTTC. As protein: CSARDQASGRYEQYF.

This clonotype was seen only a few times. This chain connects TRBV7-9 to TRBJ2-2; TRBD2 agrees at 7 bases. Trimming took 1 base from V and 4 from J; bases not matched to a gene: 6. In germline, CDR1 is SEHNR, CDR2 FQNEAQ (reference sequence). This CDR3 is 16 amino acids long. The CDR3 protein is CASSLDISGFTGELFF. The CDR3 coding sequence is TGTGCCAGCAGCTTAGACATTAGCGGGTTCACCGGGGAGCTGTTTTTT.

This clonotype was seen a single time. The J gene is TRBJ2-6, the V gene TRBV20-1, with 8 positions matching TRBD1. The V gene end was trimmed by 5 bases and the J gene end by 0 bases; junction bases not matched to a gene: 3. Germline CDR1 DFQATT, CDR2 SNEGSKA (reference sequence). The CDR3 loop spans 15 amino acids. In nucleotides, the CDR3 is TGCAGTGCTGCAGGGGGCGCCTCTGGGGCCAACGTCCTGACTTTC. Its protein is CSAAGGASGANVLTF.

This clonotype was seen a handful of times. This chain uses TRBV9 with TRBJ1-4, with D possibly being TRBD1 (5 bases). This CDR3 has 17 residues. In germline, CDR1 is SGDLS, CDR2 YYNGEE. Trimming stripped 4 bases from V and 4 bases from J, with 20 bases between. CDR3 in amino acids: CASSPWGASGFNEKLFF. CDR3 sequence (DNA): TGTGCCAGCAGCCCTTGGGGTGCGTCAGGGTTTAATGAAAAACTGTTTTTT.

This clonotype was seen at least ten times. V gene TRBV19 combines with J gene TRBJ2-6; D unresolved. Germline assignment: CDR1 LNHDA and CDR2 SQIVND (reference sequence). V was pared by 5 bases and J by 0 bases, with 11 bases between. There are 16 residues in the CDR3. The CDR3 DNA reads TGTGCCAGTAGTCCAGCTGTTAGCTCTGGGGCCAACGTCCTGACTTTC. Amino acid sequence: CASSPAVSSGANVLTF.

This clonotype was picked up a small number of times. V and J are TRBV6-5 and TRBJ1-1; D gene ambiguous. V gave up 2 bases and J gave up 0 bases, with 7 bases separating them. The CDR3 is 14 amino acids. CDR1 is MNHEY and CDR2 is SVGAGI in the germline V gene. CDR3 in DNA: TGTGCCAGCAGTTACGGGCAGTTGAACACTGAAGCTTTCTTT. It encodes CASSYGQLNTEAFF.

In its sample, this clonotype was seen many times. This chain uses TRBV2 with TRBJ2-5; 7 positions agree with TRBD2. From germline, CDR1 is SNHLY and CDR2 FYNNEI. The CDR3 has 13 residues. Germline trimming cut 7 bases from V and 5 bases from J; bases unmatched to any gene: 7. This chain's CDR3 is CASTWLAVETQYF. The CDR3 region has the DNA TGTGCCAGCACCTGGCTAGCGGTCGAGACCCAGTACTTC. Based on the CDR3 plus reference TRBV2 and TRBJ2-5, the full variable domain is EPEVTQTPSHQVTQMGQEVILRCVPISNHLYFYWYRQILGQKVEFLVSFYNNEISEKSEIFDDQFSVERPDGSNFTLKIRSTKLEDSAMYFCASTWLAVETQYFGPGTRLLVL.

There are a few counts of this clonotype. The chain couples TRBV9 to TRBJ1-6; 9 bases match TRBD1. CDR1 and CDR2 (germline): SGDLS, YYNGEE. V lost 2 bases and J lost 12; bases outside the gene matches: 6. This CDR3 comprises 14 residues. CDR3 nucleotide sequence: TGTGCCAGCAGCGTTGGGACAGGGTTTCAACCCCTCCACTTT. Protein: CASSVGTGFQPLHF.

This clonotype was detected only a few times. Given a much more abundant clone one base away, this may be a read error. The rearrangement joins TRBV6-6 to TRBJ1-1; no clear D gene. Germline V gene lookup returns CDR1 MNHNY and CDR2 SVGAGI (reference sequence). V lost 1 base, J lost 4 bases, and 7 bases lay in between. CDR3 length equals 13 residues. CDR3: CASSYWVGTEAFF. Here the CDR3 DNA reads TGTGCCAGCAGTTACTGGGTGGGCACTGAAGCTTTCTTT.

This clonotype was detected a few times. The chain joins TRBV12-3 or TRBV12-4 to TRBJ1-4, with 9 bases that match TRBD1. CDR3 length: 14 amino acids. V lost 5 bases, J lost 6 bases, and 4 bases stayed unmatched. CDR3 sequence: CASSPQGAYEKLFF. The CDR3 DNA reads as TGTGCCAGCAGTCCACAGGGGGCGTATGAAAAACTGTTTTTT.